This TCR beta chain was found in a study of CD8 T cells in ankylosing spondylitis. This CDR3 contains 13 residues. Germline V CDR1 and CDR2: LNHDA, SQIVND (reference sequence). Trimming left V 5 bases short and J 3 bases short, with 10 bases between. Quantitative 5'-RACE with molecular barcodes generated TCR beta libraries. In TCRdb, the 5' RACE reads were re-called with MiXCR into one record per CDR3 protein. Counted here are a few hundred thousand distinct CDR3 sequences, 15% to 20% occurring once; the ten biggest clones make up 1%. Points on this clonotype: Its antigen is currently unknown.

Study findings and constraints: Certain motif variants had earlier appeared in reactive arthritis synovial fluid and blood. For ankylosing spondylitis blood, a TCR beta motif of fewer than 10 highly homologous variants appeared characteristic.

The sample consisted of blood, either unsorted or a sorted T cell fraction (not recorded which). This clonotype originated in a male donor with ankylosing spondylitis. This rearrangement joins TRBV19 to TRBJ1-1; no definite D call. In DNA form, the CDR3 reads TGTGCCAGTAGTCGTAAGGTGGACACTGAAGCTTTCTTT. The encoded protein is CASSRKVDTEAFF.